This record covers a single T cell receptor beta chain. CDR3 length: 16 residues. Germline CDR1 is SNHLY and CDR2 is FYNNEI. V was clipped by 4 bases and J by 0 bases, with 13 bases between them. The record originates from a study of post-analysis software for immune sequencing data. Unique molecular identifiers had been added to the TCR beta cDNA libraries. TCRdb itself ran the PCR reads through MiXCR, one entry per CDR3 protein. The sample lists 150,000 to 200,000 distinct CDR3 sequences; around 34% were seen once. The receptor was derived from a girl between 10 and 17 years old with multiple sclerosis. The sequencing here drew on blood, taken after autologous hematopoietic stem cell transplantation. V and J are TRBV2 and TRBJ2-1; TRBD1 or TRBD2 may be the D gene (5 bases each). The CDR3, as DNA: TGTGCCAGCAGTGTCGCAGGGACGATCTCCTACAATGAGCAGTTCTTC. Its translation: CASSVAGTISYNEQFF.